This TCR beta chain was sequenced for a study of CD8 T cells in ankylosing spondylitis. This clonotype was counted many times. What it binds is unknown. General study results and limits: Ankylosing spondylitis blood appeared to carry a characteristic TCR beta motif of seven to nine highly homologous variants. There was reportedly significant enrichment of clones that were disease-linked in matched ankylosing spondylitis synovial fluid. Clones linked with disease were CD8+ and fairly uncommon in the peripheral blood.

Molecular-barcoded quantitative 5'-RACE produced these TCR beta libraries. TCRdb re-analysed the 5' RACE reads in MiXCR, keeping a single row per CDR3 protein. The data contain more than 400,000 distinct CDR3 sequences, roughly 5.3% of them seen just once; the ten biggest clones take up around 3.5%. Germline values: CDR1 SGHTS, CDR2 YDEGEE. This CDR3 has 16 amino acids. The ends were cut back, 0 bases at V and 1 base at J, with 11 bases in the middle. The chain uses TRBV5-8 and TRBJ1-5; D possibly corresponds to TRBD1 (5 bases). The sample was blood, either unsorted or a sorted T cell fraction (not recorded which). The sequence was collected from a male donor with ankylosing spondylitis. The CDR3 here is CASSLEDGQSNQPQHF. Here the CDR3 DNA reads TGTGCCAGCAGCTTGGAGGACGGACAAAGCAATCAGCCCCAGCATTTT. Using reference TRBV5-8 and TRBJ1-5 for the parts outside the CDR3, the full variable domain is EAGVTQSPTHLIKTRGQQATLRCSPISGHTSVYWYQQALGLGLQFLLWYDEGEERNRGNFPPRFSGRQFPNYSSELNVNALELEDSALYLCASSLEDGQSNQPQHFGDGTRLSIL.